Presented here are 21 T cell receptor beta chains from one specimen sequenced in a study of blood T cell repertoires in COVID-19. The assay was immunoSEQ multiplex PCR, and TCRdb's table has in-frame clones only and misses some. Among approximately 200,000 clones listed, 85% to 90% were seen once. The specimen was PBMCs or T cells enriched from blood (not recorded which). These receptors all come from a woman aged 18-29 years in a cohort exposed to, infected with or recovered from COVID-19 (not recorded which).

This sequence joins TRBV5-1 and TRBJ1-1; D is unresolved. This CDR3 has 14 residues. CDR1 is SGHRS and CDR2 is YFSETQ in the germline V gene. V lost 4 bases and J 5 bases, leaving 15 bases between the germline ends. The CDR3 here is CASSPARGGTEAFF. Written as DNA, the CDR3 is TGCGCCAGCAGCCCTGCGCGGGGAGGGACTGAAGCTTTCTTT.

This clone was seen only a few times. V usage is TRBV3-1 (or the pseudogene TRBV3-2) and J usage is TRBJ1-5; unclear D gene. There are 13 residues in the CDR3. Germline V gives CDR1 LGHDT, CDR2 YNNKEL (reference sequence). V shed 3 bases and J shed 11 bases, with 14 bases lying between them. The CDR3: CASSQEENQAQHF. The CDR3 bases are TGTGCCAGCAGCCAGGAGGAGAATCAAGCCCAGCATTTT.

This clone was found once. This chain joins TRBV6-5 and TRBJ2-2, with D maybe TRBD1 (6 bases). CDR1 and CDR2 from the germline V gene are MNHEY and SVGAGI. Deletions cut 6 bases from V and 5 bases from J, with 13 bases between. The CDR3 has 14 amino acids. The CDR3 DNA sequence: TGTGCCAGCAGACAGGGTGTTGAGACCGGGGAGCTGTTTTTT. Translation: CASRQGVETGELFF.

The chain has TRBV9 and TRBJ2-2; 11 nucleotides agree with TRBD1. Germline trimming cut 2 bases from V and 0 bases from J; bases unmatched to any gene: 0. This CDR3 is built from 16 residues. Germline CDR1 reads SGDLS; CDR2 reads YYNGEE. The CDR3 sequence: CASSVDRGPNTGELFF. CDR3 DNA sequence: TGTGCCAGCAGCGTGGACAGGGGGCCGAACACCGGGGAGCTGTTTTTT.

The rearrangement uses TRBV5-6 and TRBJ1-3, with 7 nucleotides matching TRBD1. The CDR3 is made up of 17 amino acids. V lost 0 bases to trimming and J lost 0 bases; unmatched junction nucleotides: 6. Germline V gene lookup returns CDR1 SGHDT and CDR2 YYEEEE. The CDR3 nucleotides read TGTGCCAGCAGCTTGGTTGGGACAGCGAACTCTGGAAACACCATATATTTT. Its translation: CASSLVGTANSGNTIYF.

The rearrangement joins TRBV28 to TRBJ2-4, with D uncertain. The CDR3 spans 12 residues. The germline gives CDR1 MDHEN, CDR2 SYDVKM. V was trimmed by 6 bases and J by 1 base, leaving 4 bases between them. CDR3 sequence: CASSPAKNIQYF. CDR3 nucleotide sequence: TGTGCCAGCAGCCCGGCCAAAAACATTCAGTACTTC.

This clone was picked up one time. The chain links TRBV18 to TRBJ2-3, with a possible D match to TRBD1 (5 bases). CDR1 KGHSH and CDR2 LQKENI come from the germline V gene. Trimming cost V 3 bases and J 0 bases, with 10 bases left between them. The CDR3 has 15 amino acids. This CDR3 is CASSPGLGSTDTQYF. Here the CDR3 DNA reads TGTGCCAGCTCACCGGGGCTAGGAAGCACAGATACGCAGTATTTT. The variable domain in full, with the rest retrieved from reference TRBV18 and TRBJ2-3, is NAGVMQNPRHLVRRRGQEARLRCSPMKGHSHVYWYRQLPEEGLKFMVYLQKENIIDESGMPKERFSAEFPKEGPSILRIQQVVRGDSAAYFCASSPGLGSTDTQYFGPGTRLTVL.

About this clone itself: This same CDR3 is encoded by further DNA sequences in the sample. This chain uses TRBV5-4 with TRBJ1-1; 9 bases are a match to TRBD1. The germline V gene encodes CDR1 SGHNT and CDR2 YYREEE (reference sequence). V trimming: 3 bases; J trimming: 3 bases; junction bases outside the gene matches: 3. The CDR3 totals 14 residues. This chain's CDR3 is CASSWGQGDTEAFF. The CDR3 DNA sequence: TGTGCCAGCAGCTGGGGACAGGGAGACACTGAAGCTTTCTTT.

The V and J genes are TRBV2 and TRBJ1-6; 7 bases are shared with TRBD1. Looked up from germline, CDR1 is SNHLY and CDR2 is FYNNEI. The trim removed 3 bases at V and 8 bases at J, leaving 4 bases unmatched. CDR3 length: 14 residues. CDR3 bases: TGTGCCAGCAGTGAGAGGGACAGCGATTCACCCCTCCACTTT. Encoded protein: CASSERDSDSPLHF. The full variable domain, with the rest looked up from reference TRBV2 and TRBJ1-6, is EPEVTQTPSHQVTQMGQEVILRCVPISNHLYFYWYRQILGQKVEFLVSFYNNEISEKSEIFDDQFSVERPDGSNFTLKIRSTKLEDSAMYFCASSERDSDSPLHFGNGTRLTVT.

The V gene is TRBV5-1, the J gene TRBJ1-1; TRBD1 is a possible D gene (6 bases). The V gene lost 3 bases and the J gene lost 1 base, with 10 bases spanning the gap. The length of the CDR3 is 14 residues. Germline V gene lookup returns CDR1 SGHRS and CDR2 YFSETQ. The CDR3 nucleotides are TGCGCCAGCAGCTCCGGGACACAGAACACTGAAGCTTTCTTT. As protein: CASSSGTQNTEAFF. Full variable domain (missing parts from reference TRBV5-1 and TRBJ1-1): KAGVTQTPRYLIKTRGQQVTLSCSPISGHRSVSWYQQTPGQGLQFLFEYFSETQRNKGNFPGRFSGRQFSNSRSEMNVSTLELGDSALYLCASSSGTQNTEAFFGQGTRLTVV.

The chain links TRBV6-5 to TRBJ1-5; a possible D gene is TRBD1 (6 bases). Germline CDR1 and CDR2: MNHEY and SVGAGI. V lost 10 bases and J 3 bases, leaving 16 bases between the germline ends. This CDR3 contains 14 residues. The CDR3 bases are TGTGCCACCTCAGAGCAGGGGAACAATCAGCCCCAGCATTTT. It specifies CATSEQGNNQPQHF.

Here the CDR3 reads CASSQGAGSLSYEQYF. DNA for the CDR3: TGTGCCAGCAGCCAAGGCGCAGGGTCACTCTCCTACGAGCAGTACTTC. The rearrangement links TRBV3-1 (or the pseudogene TRBV3-2) to TRBJ2-7; the D gene is possibly TRBD1 (5 bases). Per germline, CDR1 LGHDT and CDR2 YNNKEL (reference sequence). This CDR3 spans 16 amino acids. V gave up 1 base and J gave up 0 bases, with 13 bases separating them.

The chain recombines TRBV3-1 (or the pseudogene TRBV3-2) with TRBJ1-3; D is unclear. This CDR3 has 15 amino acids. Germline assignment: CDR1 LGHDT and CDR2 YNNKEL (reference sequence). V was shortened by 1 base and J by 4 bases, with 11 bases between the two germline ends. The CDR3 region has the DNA TGTGCCAGCAGCCAAGTTCGGGTGAGCGGAAACACCATATATTTT. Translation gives CASSQVRVSGNTIYF.

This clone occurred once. The CDR3 region has the DNA TGTGCCAGTACACAGGGGGTGTTCACCGGGGAGCTGTTTTTT. Its protein is CASTQGVFTGELFF. This chain links TRBV19 with TRBJ2-2; 8 bases map to TRBD1. Germline values: CDR1 LNHDA, CDR2 SQIVND (reference sequence). The junction had 5 bases not matched to a gene; V was cut back by 7 bases and J by 4 bases. The CDR3 extends over 14 amino acids.

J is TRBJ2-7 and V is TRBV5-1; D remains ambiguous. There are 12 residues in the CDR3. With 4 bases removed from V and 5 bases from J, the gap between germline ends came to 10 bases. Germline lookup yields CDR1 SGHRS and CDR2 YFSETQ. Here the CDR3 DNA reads TGCGCCAGCAGCAACCCTAGGAACGAGCAGTACTTC. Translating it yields CASSNPRNEQYF. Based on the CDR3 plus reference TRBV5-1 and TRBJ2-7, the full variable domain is KAGVTQTPRYLIKTRGQQVTLSCSPISGHRSVSWYQQTPGQGLQFLFEYFSETQRNKGNFPGRFSGRQFSNSRSEMNVSTLELGDSALYLCASSNPRNEQYFGPGTRLTVT.

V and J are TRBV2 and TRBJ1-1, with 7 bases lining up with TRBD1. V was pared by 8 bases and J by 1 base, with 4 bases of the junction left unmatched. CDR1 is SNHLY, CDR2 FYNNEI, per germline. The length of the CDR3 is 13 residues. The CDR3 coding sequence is TGTGCCAGCCGCGGACAGGAGAACACTGAAGCTTTCTTT. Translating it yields CASRGQENTEAFF.

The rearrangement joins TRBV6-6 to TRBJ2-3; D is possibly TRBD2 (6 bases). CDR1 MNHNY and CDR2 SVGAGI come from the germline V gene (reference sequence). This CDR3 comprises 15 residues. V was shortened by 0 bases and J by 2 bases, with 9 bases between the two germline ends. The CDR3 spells CASSYSASDTDTQYF. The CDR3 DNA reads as TGTGCCAGCAGTTACTCGGCTAGCGACACAGATACGCAGTATTTT.

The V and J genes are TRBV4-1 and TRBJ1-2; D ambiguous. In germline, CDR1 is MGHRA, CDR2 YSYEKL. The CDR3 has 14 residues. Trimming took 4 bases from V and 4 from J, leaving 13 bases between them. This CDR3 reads CASSPVPGTYGYTF. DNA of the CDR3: TGCGCCAGCAGCCCTGTACCGGGAACCTATGGCTACACCTTC.

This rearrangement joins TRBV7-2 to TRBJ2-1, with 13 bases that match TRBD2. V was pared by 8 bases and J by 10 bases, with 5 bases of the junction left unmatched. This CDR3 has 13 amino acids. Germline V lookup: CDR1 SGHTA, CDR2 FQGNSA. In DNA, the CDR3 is TGTGCCAGCGGACTAGCGGGGGCCCTGGAGCAGTTCTTC. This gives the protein CASGLAGALEQFF.

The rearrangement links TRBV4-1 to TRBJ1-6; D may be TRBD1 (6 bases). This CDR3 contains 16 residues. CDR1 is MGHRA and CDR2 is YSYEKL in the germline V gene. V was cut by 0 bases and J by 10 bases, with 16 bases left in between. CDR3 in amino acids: CASSQEVGDTGSPLHF. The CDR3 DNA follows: TGCGCCAGCAGCCAAGAGGTTGGGGACACAGGATCACCCCTCCACTTT.

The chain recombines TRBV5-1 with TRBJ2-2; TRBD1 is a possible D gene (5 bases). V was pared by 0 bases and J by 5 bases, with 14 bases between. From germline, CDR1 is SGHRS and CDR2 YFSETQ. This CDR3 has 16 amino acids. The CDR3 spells CASSLAWQGRTGELFF. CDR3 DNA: TGCGCCAGCAGCTTGGCCTGGCAGGGAAGGACCGGGGAGCTGTTTTTT. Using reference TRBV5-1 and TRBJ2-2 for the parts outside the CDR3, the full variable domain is KAGVTQTPRYLIKTRGQQVTLSCSPISGHRSVSWYQQTPGQGLQFLFEYFSETQRNKGNFPGRFSGRQFSNSRSEMNVSTLELGDSALYLCASSLAWQGRTGELFFGEGSRLTVL.